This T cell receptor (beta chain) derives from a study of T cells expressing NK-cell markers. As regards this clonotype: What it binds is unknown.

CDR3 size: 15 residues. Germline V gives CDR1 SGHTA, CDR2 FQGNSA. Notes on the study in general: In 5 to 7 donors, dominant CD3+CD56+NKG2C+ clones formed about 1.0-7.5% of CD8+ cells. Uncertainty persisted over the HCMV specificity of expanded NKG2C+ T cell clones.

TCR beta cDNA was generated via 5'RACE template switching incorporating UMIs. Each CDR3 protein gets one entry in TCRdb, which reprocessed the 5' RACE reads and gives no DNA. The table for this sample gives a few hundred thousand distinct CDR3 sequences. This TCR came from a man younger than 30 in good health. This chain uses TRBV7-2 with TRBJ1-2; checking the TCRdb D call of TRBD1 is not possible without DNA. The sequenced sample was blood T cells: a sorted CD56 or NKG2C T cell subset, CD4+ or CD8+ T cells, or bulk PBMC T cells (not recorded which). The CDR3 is CASSQMTGALDGYTF.